The present entry profiles one TCR beta chain with its context. Its antigen is currently unknown. The sample comes from a study of T cell responses to AZD1222 COVID-19 vaccine. Using immunoSEQ multiplex PCR, the repertoire was profiled, and TCRdb retains in-frame clones only, with some absent. The sample has fewer than 130,000 clones; roughly 92% are singletons. Overall study findings and caveats: Females outnumbered males among donors, who were mostly white British; clonal diversity was possibly underestimated.

The sample in question was peripheral blood, obtained 28 days after the second AZD1222 dose. The TCR sequence derives from an adult who received the AZD1222 COVID-19 vaccine.

CDR3 nucleotides: TGCAGCGCAGGGGGTGTGGCGGGAGCTTTCTTT. It yields the protein CSAGGVAGAFF. The rearrangement uses TRBV29-1 and TRBJ1-1; TRBD1 aligns across 7 bases. Trimming removed 7 bases from V and 10 bases from J; junction bases left unmatched: 9. The CDR3 is made up of 11 amino acids. The germline gives CDR1 SQVTM, CDR2 ANQGSEA.